These 18 T cell receptor beta chains originate from one sample sequenced in a study of OX40 agonist ivuxolimab in advanced cancers. Clones were read by immunoSEQ multiplex PCR, and TCRdb kept only the in-frame ones, dropping some. The profile shows about 88,000 clones, approximately 85% of them singletons. Specimen: CD4+ or CD8+ T cells sorted from blood, collected in a trial of the OX40 agonist ivuxolimab. The origin of the receptors is an adult with an advanced solid tumor such as melanoma, head and neck, liver or kidney cancer.

The rearrangement joins TRBV7-2 to TRBJ2-1; 15 nucleotides line up with TRBD2. With V trimmed by 5 bases and J by 7 bases, 12 bases remained unmatched. The CDR3 contains 18 residues. Germline loops: CDR1 SGHTA, CDR2 FQGNSA. The CDR3 here is CASSTRRTSGRALNEQFF. In nucleotides, the CDR3 is TGTGCCAGCAGCACACGCCGGACTAGCGGGAGGGCCCTGAATGAGCAGTTCTTC.

This sequence joins TRBV2 and TRBJ1-1, with D possibly TRBD1 on 5 matching bases. Germline V gene sequence: CDR1 SNHLY, CDR2 FYNNEI. Trimming shortened V by 4 bases and J by 4 bases, and 10 bases separated the two germline ends. The CDR3 totals 13 residues. The CDR3 here is CASSVGGPTEAFF. DNA for the CDR3: TGTGCCAGCAGTGTTGGGGGACCCACTGAAGCTTTCTTT.

This chain joins TRBV5-1 and TRBJ1-3; the D gene is possibly TRBD1 (6 bases). CDR1 is SGHRS and CDR2 is YFSETQ in the germline V gene. The V and J ends lost 0 bases and 4 bases respectively, with 14 bases between them. CDR3 size: 16 residues. CDR3 region: CASSLVGGRWGNTIYF. The CDR3 DNA sequence: TGCGCCAGCAGCTTGGTCGGGGGGCGTTGGGGAAACACCATATATTTT.

The CDR3 region is CASSLARDRGETQYF. DNA for the CDR3: TGTGCCAGCAGCTTGGCCAGGGACAGGGGAGAGACCCAGTACTTC. V gene TRBV5-6 combines with J gene TRBJ2-5; 10 nucleotides line up with TRBD1. The CDR3 totals 15 residues. CDR1 SGHDT and CDR2 YYEEEE come from the germline V gene. V shed 0 bases, J shed 4 bases, and the junction held 3 bases outside the gene matches.

The chain combines TRBV4-1 with TRBJ1-2; D gene unclear. CDR1 is MGHRA, CDR2 YSYEKL, per germline. The CDR3 is 17 amino acids. Trimming pared 2 bases from V and 1 base from J, leaving 17 bases between. Written as DNA, the CDR3 is TGCGCCAGCAGCCAAACGGCCCACGCGGGAAGTAACTATGGCTACACCTTC. As protein: CASSQTAHAGSNYGYTF.

The rearrangement links TRBV5-1 to TRBJ2-1, with D uncertain. Germline V CDR1 and CDR2: SGHRS, YFSETQ. The CDR3 has 13 residues. The ends were cut back, 0 bases at V and 2 bases at J, with 3 bases in the middle. CDR3 residues: CASSLGAYNEQFF. CDR3 coding DNA: TGCGCCAGCAGCTTGGGAGCCTACAATGAGCAGTTCTTC.

The chain couples TRBV5-1 to TRBJ1-6, with D perhaps matching TRBD1 (5 bases). In germline, CDR1 is SGHRS, CDR2 YFSETQ. The CDR3 has 17 amino acids. V gave up 0 bases and J gave up 6 bases, with 16 bases separating them. This chain's CDR3 is CASSLEGSLYLNSPLHF. The CDR3 DNA reads as TGCGCCAGCAGCTTGGAGGGGTCCCTCTACCTTAATTCACCCCTCCACTTT.

This rearrangement joins TRBV27 to TRBJ2-2, with D perhaps matching TRBD1 (5 bases). The germline gives CDR1 MNHEY, CDR2 SMNVEV (reference sequence). This CDR3 has 15 residues. The V end was cut by 8 bases, the J end by 7 bases, with 20 bases between. The CDR3 coding sequence is TGTGCCAGCCCCCCCGCAGGGTACTGGAGCGGGGAGCTGTTTTTT. Encoded protein: CASPPAGYWSGELFF.

The rearrangement links TRBV5-1 to TRBJ1-2; 9 nucleotides match TRBD1. J lost 3 bases, V lost 1 base, and 7 bases had no gene match. This CDR3 has 16 amino acids. The germline V gene has CDR1 SGHRS and CDR2 YFSETQ. The CDR3 reads CASSLQTGGADYGYTF. DNA for the CDR3: TGCGCCAGCAGCTTGCAAACAGGGGGCGCGGACTATGGCTACACCTTC.

V and J are TRBV27 and TRBJ1-5; 7 bases map to TRBD1. The J segment lost 5 bases and the V segment lost 3 bases, leaving 7 bases of the junction unmatched. Germline CDR1 MNHEY, CDR2 SMNVEV (reference sequence). CDR3 size: 15 residues. For the CDR3, the DNA is TGTGCCAGCAGTTTGTTAGGGGGCAGGTATCAGCCCCAGCATTTT. Translating gives CASSLLGGRYQPQHF.

The chain employs TRBV19 and TRBJ1-2; D gene ambiguous. The V gene lost 6 bases and the J gene lost 3 bases, with 20 bases spanning the gap. Per the germline V gene, CDR1 is LNHDA and CDR2 is SQIVND (reference sequence). The CDR3 length is 16 residues. CDR3 nucleotides: TGTGCCAGTAGGCCGGGTCCCGGGAGGCTATACTATGGCTACACCTTC. Its translation: CASRPGPGRLYYGYTF. Filled out from reference TRBV19 and TRBJ1-2, the complete variable domain reads DGGITQSPKYLFRKEGQNVTLSCEQNLNHDAMYWYRQDPGQGLRLIYYSQIVNDFQKGDIAEGYSVSREKKESFPLTVTSAQKNPTAFYLCASRPGPGRLYYGYTFGSGTRLTVV.

DNA of the CDR3: TGTGCCAGCAGTGATAAGCGGACAGGGGAAGTCTATGGCTACACCTTC. Its protein is CASSDKRTGEVYGYTF. This rearrangement joins TRBV9 to TRBJ1-2; 9 bases line up with TRBD1. The CDR3 is made up of 16 amino acids. V gave up 5 bases and J gave up 4 bases; unmatched junction bases: 12. CDR1 SGDLS and CDR2 YYNGEE come from the germline V gene.

The V call is TRBV5-5, the J call TRBJ2-2; tentatively, D is TRBD1 or TRBD2 (5 bases each). Germline V gene lookup returns CDR1 SGHKS and CDR2 YYEKEE (reference sequence). The CDR3 loop spans 13 amino acids. Trimming shortened V by 5 bases and J by 4 bases, and 9 bases separated the two germline ends. CDR3 coding DNA: TGTGCCAGCAGACCGGGACCCACCGGGGAGCTGTTTTTT. Its translation: CASRPGPTGELFF. Supplemented by reference TRBV5-5 and TRBJ2-2, the full variable domain reads DAGVTQSPTHLIKTRGQQVTLRCSPISGHKSVSWYQQVLGQGPQFIFQYYEKEERGRGNFPDRFSARQFPNYSSELNVNALLLGDSALYLCASRPGPTGELFFGEGSRLTVL.

The rearrangement links TRBV18 to TRBJ1-2, with D possibly matching TRBD1 (5 bases). Deletions cut 4 bases from V and 3 bases from J, with 12 bases between. Germline lookup yields CDR1 KGHSH and CDR2 LQKENI. This CDR3 region has 14 residues. CDR3 loop: CASSRSGTDYGYTF. The CDR3 nucleotides are TGTGCCAGCTCACGCAGCGGGACGGACTATGGCTACACCTTC.

CDR3: CASSEWGEQYV. CDR3 coding DNA: TGTGCCAGCAGTGAATGGGGGGAGCAGTACGTC. This sequence joins TRBV2 and TRBJ2-7; either TRBD1 or TRBD2 may fit D (5 bases each). The V and J ends lost 2 bases and 7 bases respectively, with 6 bases between them. Germline lookup yields CDR1 SNHLY and CDR2 FYNNEI. The CDR3 runs to 11 residues.

The rearrangement uses TRBV2 and TRBJ2-6; weak D call: TRBD2 (5 bases). CDR1 SNHLY and CDR2 FYNNEI come from the germline V gene. Trimming shortened V by 7 bases and J by 4 bases, and 11 bases separated the two germline ends. The CDR3 length is 14 residues. The CDR3 DNA is TGTGCCAGCACGGTAACGGGGGGGGCCAACGTCCTGACTTTC. Protein: CASTVTGGANVLTF.

This clone was detected once. V gene TRBV5-1 combines with J gene TRBJ1-2; D uncertain. V lost 2 bases and J 6 bases, leaving 14 bases between the germline ends. This CDR3 has 14 amino acids. Germline CDR1 and CDR2: SGHRS and YFSETQ. This CDR3 reads CASSFTSPVDGYTF. For the CDR3, the DNA is TGCGCCAGCAGCTTTACTTCGCCGGTCGATGGCTACACCTTC.

J is TRBJ2-2 and V is TRBV6-4, with 9 bases identical to TRBD2. CDR3 length: 15 residues. V was pared by 6 bases and J by 7 bases, with 9 bases of the junction left unmatched. Germline values: CDR1 MRHNA, CDR2 SNTAGT. In DNA form, the CDR3 reads TGTGCCAGCAGAAACATAGCGGGAGCGAGCGGGGAGCTGTTTTTT. This codes for CASRNIAGASGELFF.